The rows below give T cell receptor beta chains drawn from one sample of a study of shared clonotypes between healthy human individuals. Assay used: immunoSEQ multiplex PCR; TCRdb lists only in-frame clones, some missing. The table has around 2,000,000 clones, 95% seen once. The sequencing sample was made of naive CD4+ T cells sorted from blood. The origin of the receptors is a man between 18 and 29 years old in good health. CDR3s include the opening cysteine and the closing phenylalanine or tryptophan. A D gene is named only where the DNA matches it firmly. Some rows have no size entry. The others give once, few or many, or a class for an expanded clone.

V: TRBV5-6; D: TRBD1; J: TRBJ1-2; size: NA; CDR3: CASSLWTGGYTF; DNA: TGTGCCAGCAGCTTATGGACAGGGGGGTACACCTTC
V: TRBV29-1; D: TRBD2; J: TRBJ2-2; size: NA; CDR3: CSASRGLAGTGELFF; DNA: TGCAGCGCTTCGAGAGGACTAGCGGGGACCGGGGAGCTGTTTTTT
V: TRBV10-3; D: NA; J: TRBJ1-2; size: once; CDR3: CAISSDGGDYGYTF; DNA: TGTGCCATCAGTTCAGATGGGGGAGACTATGGCTACACCTTC
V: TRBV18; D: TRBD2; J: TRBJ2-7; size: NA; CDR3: CASSPPGGDEQYF; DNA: TGTGCCAGCTCACCACCCGGGGGGGACGAGCAGTACTTC
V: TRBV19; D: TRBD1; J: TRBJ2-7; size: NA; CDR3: CASSITVQGNYEQYF; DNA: TGTGCCAGTAGTATAACCGTACAGGGGAACTACGAGCAGTACTTC
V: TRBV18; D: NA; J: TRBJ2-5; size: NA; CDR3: CASSPPTLRETQYF; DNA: TGTGCCAGCTCACCACCTACCCTCCGGGAGACCCAGTACTTC
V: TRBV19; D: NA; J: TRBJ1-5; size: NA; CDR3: CASSSDSNQPQHF; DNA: TGTGCCAGTAGTTCGGATAGCAATCAGCCCCAGCATTTT
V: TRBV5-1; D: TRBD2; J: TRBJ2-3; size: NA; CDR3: CATGGSSTDTQYF; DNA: TGCGCCACCGGGGGGTCCAGCACAGATACGCAGTATTTT
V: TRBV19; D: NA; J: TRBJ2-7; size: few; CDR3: CASSWAYEQYF; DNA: TGTGCCAGTAGTTGGGCCTACGAGCAGTACTTC
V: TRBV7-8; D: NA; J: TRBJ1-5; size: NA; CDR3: CASSLRGQPQHF; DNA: TGTGCCAGCAGCCTCAGGGGTCAGCCCCAGCATTTT
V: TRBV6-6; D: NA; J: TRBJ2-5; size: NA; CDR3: CASSTYLDPQETQYF; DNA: TGTGCCAGCAGTACCTACCTAGACCCGCAAGAGACCCAGTACTTC
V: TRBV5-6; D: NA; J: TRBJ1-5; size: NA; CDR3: CASSSRDTSNQPQHF; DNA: TGTGCCAGCAGCTCCAGGGACACTAGCAATCAGCCCCAGCATTTT
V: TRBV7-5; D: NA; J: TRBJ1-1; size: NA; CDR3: CARSCAFWSTEAFF; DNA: TGTGCCAGAAGCTGCGCCTTCTGGAGCACTGAAGCTTTCTTT
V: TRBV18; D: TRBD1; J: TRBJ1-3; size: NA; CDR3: CASSPQKLTGAGNTIYF; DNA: TGTGCCAGCTCACCACAAAAACTGACAGGGGCTGGAAACACCATATATTTT
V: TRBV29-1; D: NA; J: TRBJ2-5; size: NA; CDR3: CSVDRRLAQETQYF; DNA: TGCAGCGTTGATCGGCGTCTCGCCCAAGAGACCCAGTACTTC
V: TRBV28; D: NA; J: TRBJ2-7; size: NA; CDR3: CASRSEGHEQYF; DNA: TGTGCCAGCAGGAGTGAGGGGCACGAGCAGTACTTC
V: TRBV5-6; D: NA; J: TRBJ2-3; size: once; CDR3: CASSRAGLGTDTQYF; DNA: TGTGCCAGCAGCCGGGCGGGTCTAGGGACAGATACGCAGTATTTT
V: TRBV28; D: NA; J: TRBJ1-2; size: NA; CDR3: CASRDSGTVYGYTF; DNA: TGTGCCAGCAGGGATTCCGGGACGGTGTATGGCTACACCTTC
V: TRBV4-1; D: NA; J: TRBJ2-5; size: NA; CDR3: CASSHPSGETQYF; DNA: TGCGCCAGCAGCCACCCGTCAGGCGAGACCCAGTACTTC
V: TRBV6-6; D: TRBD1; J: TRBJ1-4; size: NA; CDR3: CASSSIQQGRDEKLFF; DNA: TGTGCCAGCAGTTCTATCCAACAGGGGAGGGACGAAAAACTGTTTTTT
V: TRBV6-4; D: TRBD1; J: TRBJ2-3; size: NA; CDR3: CASRRTGGDTQYF; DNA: TGTGCCAGCCGCAGGACAGGGGGGGATACGCAGTATTTT
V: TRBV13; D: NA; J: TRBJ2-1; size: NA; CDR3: CASSLRSGQHYNEQFF; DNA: TGTGCCAGCAGCTTAAGGAGCGGCCAACACTACAATGAGCAGTTCTTC
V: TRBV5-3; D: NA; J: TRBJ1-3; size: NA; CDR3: CARSLRTRGNTIYF; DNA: TGTGCCAGAAGCTTACGGACGAGGGGAAACACCATATATTTT
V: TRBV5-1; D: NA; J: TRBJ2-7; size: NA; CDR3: CASSLAGDGYEQYF; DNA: TGCGCCAGCAGCTTGGCAGGGGACGGTTACGAGCAGTACTTC
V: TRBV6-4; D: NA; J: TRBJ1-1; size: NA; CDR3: CASSEARGTEAFF; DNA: TGTGCCAGCAGTGAGGCCAGGGGCACTGAAGCTTTCTTT
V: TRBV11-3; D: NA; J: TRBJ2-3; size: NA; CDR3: CASSFTYVDTQYF; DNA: TGTGCCAGCAGCTTCACATACGTAGATACGCAGTATTTT
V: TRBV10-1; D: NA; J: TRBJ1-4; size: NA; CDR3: CASSESWGRNEKLFF; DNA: TGCGCCAGCAGTGAGTCTTGGGGCAGGAATGAAAAACTGTTTTTT
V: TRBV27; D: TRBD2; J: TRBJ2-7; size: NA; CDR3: CASSGEGLAGREQYF; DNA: TGTGCCAGCAGTGGAGAGGGACTAGCAGGGAGGGAGCAGTACTTC
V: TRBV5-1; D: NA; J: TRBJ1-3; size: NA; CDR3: CASSLASSGNTIYF; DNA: TGCGCCAGCAGCCTAGCAAGCTCTGGAAACACCATATATTTT